The present entry profiles one T cell receptor beta chain with its context. The antigen it recognizes is unknown. No much larger clone is present one base from it, and per-base qualities are unavailable. The entry originates in a study of shared clonotypes between healthy human individuals (dated by TCRdb to 2018 to 2020). Background on the whole study: The cohort comprised two women and three men aged 18 to 49 years. Per donor, three plates each were used for CD4 naive and CD4 memory, two for CD8 naive, and one for CD8 memory. To estimate repertoire size and how much clonotype sharing occurs between individuals, the study deeply sequenced the blood TCR repertoires of about 5 healthy adults. To increase sequencing depth and limit assay-specific biases, TCR repertoire library preparation and sequencing were carried out by different laboratories using diverse techniques. Per donor, leukapheresis produced somewhere between about 0.94 and 9 billion PBMCs. The study at large found these results: Based on pairwise subsampling, the degree of clonotype sharing among donors was expected to be affected by sequencing depth. Even with the large sequencing depth, rarefaction of the sorted-subset datasets indicated that sequencing was incomplete. Only blood was sampled, and tissue TCR repertoires likely differ from those in blood. Around 5.4% of naive CD4, 3.5% of naive CD8, about 2.1% of memory CD4, and around 0.4% of memory CD8 clonotypes were shared across several donors. Compared with non-shared clonotypes, the clonotypes found in all four sorted-subset donors had higher generation probabilities. Because the study included only a small number of donors, the genetic and exposure-history diversity represented was limited. Larger estimated clonotype richness was generally found for naive subsets than for memory subsets.

The CDR3 starts with the cysteine, ends with the phenylalanine, and has 19 residues. Just the 57-base CDR3 DNA is kept, in frame starting at base 1. Looking up the germline V gene yields CDR1 SGHTA and CDR2 FQGNSA. V is cut back by 1 base and J by 0 bases, with 7 bases in the junction unmatched. The donors were healthy, HIV-negative adults with no recently reported acute infections or vaccinations. Every donor was a Caucasian adult residing in Nashville, Tennessee, USA. CD4+ T cells were enriched by magnetic negative selection, after which naive cells were positively selected on CD45RA and the negative fraction was taken as the memory subset. After blood collection by leukapheresis, PBMCs were isolated using Ficoll-Histopaque density gradient centrifugation and then cryopreserved in the vapor phase of liquid nitrogen. Analytical flow cytometry was used to check the purity and quantity of every magnetically sorted T cell population. Genomic DNA was isolated from every sorted fraction and measured by UV absorbance on a Nanodrop 2000c.

Using the deep immunoSEQ assay, TCR CDR3 regions were amplified from genomic DNA by multiplex PCR. Extracted genomic DNA from each cell subset was spread evenly across all wells of several immunoSEQ 96-well plates, with each plate serving as a replicate. For sorted subsets, 150 to 250 ng genomic DNA, equal to about 30,000 T cell genomes, was loaded into each replicate PCR. Purified libraries were measured with a Qubit 3.0 fluorometer, size-checked on a Bioanalyzer 2100, and measured again with the KAPA Library Quantification kit. Every immunoSEQ 96-well plate was sequenced on a separate single-read 150-cycle Illumina NextSeq 550 flow cell. Per the source publication's procedure: The immunoSEQ output contained only junctional sequences without quality scores, so filtering could not match that applied to full-length reads. Sequences were annotated with PyIR, a Python wrapper for IgBLAST v1.9, using IMGT germline references to assign V/J genes and CDR3. Any read was removed if the V/J assignment was weak (E-value above 1e-6), the CDR3 was missing, or the read contained stop codons, out-of-frame junctions, or ambiguous translated residues. V3J clonotypes were defined by identical inferred V gene, J gene, and CDR3 amino acid sequence. Percentage overlap between repertoires was calculated by dividing the number of shared unique clonotypes by the size of the smaller repertoire. Three approaches were used to assess repertoire richness: RTK rarefaction, the Chao1 estimator, and Recon v2.1 estimates of unobserved clonotypes. Generation probabilities were computed with OLGA for all TCRbeta clonotypes obtained by the gDNA method from several donors. Sourced from immuneACCESS, this table was stored by TCRdb with only in-frame sequences that have V and J called. A share of the clones is absent; for the studies checked, an unresolved V gene accounts for under half, and the remainder has no known explanation. The V and J calls and clone size are taken from that table; D and trimming were inferred from the DNA. The sample contains around 550,000 clones, around 96% of them found a single time. The ten largest clones capture about 0.057% of the sample.

This clonotype was obtained from a woman aged 25 to 39 in good health. The chain was built from TRBV7-2 and TRBJ2-2; TRBD2 lines up with 11 middle nucleotides. Sequencing input: naive CD4+ T cells sorted from blood. The cell subset or site label, read with the paper, signifies: CD45RA+ positively selected. The DNA is TGTGCCAGCAGCTTAGGGCTAGCGGGAGGACCTTCGAACACCGGGGAGCTGTTTTTT. Translated, this is CASSLGLAGGPSNTGELFF.